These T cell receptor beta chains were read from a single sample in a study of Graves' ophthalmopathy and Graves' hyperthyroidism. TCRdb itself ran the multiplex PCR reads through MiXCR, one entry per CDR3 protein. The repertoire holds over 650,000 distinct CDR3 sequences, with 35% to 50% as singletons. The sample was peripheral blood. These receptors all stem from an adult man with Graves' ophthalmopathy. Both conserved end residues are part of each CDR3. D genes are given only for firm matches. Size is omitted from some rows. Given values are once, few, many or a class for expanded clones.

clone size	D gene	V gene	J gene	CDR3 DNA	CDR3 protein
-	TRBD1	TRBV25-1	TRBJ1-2	TGTGCCAGCAGTGCCACGGACAGGATCTATGGCTACACCTTC	CASSATDRIYGYTF
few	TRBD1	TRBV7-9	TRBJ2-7	TGTGCCAGCAGTTCCGGACAGGGTTTGGTCGAGCAGTACTTC	CASSSGQGLVEQYF
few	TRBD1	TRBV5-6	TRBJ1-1	TGTGCCAGCAGCTACTCCGGGACAGGGGTATTTGGCACTGAAGCTTTCTTT	CASSYSGTGVFGTEAFF
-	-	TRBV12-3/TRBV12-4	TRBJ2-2	TGTGCCAGCAGTTTCCGCTCTCTCGGGGAGCTGTTTTTT	CASSFRSLGELFF
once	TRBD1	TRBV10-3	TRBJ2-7	TGTGCCATCAAGAAGGGGGACAGCAGCTCCTACGAGCAGTACTTC	CAIKKGDSSSYEQYF
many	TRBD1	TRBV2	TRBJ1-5	TGTGCCAGCAGGGGGACAGGGCTTAGTTCGCCCCAGCATTTT	CASRGTGLSSPQHF
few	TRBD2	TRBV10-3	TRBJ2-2	TGTGCCAGCAGTTGGACTAGCGTGTTCGGGGAGCTGTTTTTT	CASSWTSVFGELFF
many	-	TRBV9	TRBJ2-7	TGTGCCAGCAGCGTAGGGCCTGGAGGTGGCGAGCAGTACTTC	CASSVGPGGGEQYF
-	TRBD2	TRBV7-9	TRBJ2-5	TGTGCCAGCAGCTTGGGTGTCGCGAGCGGGAACCAAGAGACCCAGTACTTC	CASSLGVASGNQETQYF
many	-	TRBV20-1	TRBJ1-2	TGCAGTGCTAGGGCGGCTGGGGGCTACACCTTC	CSARAAGGYTF
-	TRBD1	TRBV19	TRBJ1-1	TGTGCCAGTAGTATCACCGGGACAGGGGTTGAAGCTTTCTTT	CASSITGTGVEAFF
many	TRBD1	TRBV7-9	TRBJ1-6	TGTGCCAGCAGCTTCGCGGGACAGACAAATTCACCCCTCCACTTT	CASSFAGQTNSPLHF
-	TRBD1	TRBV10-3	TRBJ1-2	TGTGCCAGCAGTCTCTCGGACAGGGGTGGCTATGGCTACACCTTC	CASSLSDRGGYGYTF
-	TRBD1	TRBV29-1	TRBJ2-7	TGCAGCGACGCCCGGACAGGGCTCTACGAGCAGTACTTC	CSDARTGLYEQYF
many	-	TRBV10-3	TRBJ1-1	TGTGCCATCAGTGAGTCGTTAGTGGGTGTCGGGAACACTGAAGCTTTCTTT	CAISESLVGVGNTEAFF
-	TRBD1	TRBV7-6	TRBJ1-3	TGTGCCAGCAGCCGAGCCGACAGGGTATTATCGGGAAACACCATATATTTT	CASSRADRVLSGNTIYF
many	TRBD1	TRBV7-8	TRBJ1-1	TGTGCCAGCAGCTTATACCCAGGGGGGGCTTTCTTT	CASSLYPGGAFF
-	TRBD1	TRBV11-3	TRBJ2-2	TGTGCCAGCCAGAAAACAGGGGACATGGGGGAGCTGTTTTTT	CASQKTGDMGELFF
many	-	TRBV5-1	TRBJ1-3	TGCGCCAGCAGCGAAGAGTCTGGAAACACCATATATTTT	CASSEESGNTIYF
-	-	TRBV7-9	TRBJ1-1	TGTGCCAGCGGATTAAACATGGACACTGAAGCTCTCTTT	CASGLNMDTEALF
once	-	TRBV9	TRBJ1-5	TGTGCCAGCAGCAGCGGGACAAGCCATGGGCAGCCCCAGCATTTT	CASSSGTSHGQPQHF
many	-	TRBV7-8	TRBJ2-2	TGTGCCAGCAGCTTACACCTAACCGGGGAGCTGTTTTTT	CASSLHLTGELFF
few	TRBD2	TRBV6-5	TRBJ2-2	TGTGCCAGCAGTGAAGCGGGGTACAGGCTCACCGGGGAGCTGTTTTTT	CASSEAGYRLTGELFF
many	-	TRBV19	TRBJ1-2	TGTGCCAGTAGTGTAAAGCAGAACTATGGCTACACCTTC	CASSVKQNYGYTF
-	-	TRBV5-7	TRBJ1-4	TGTGCCAGCAGCTGGAAGACTGCTACCCTCCTCCATGAAAAACTGTTTTTT	CASSWKTATLLHEKLFF
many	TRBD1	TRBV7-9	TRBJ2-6	TGTGCCAGCAGCTTATCTACAGGGGTAAACTTCACTGGGGCCAACGTCCTGACTTTC	CASSLSTGVNFTGANVLTF
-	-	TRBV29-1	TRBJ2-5	TGCAGCGTCACCCTAGCGAAAAGCCCCCAAGAGACCCAGTACTTC	CSVTLAKSPQETQYF
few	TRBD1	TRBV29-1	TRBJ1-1	TGCAGCGTTGGGACAGGGGGCCCTGCAGCTTTCTTT	CSVGTGGPAAFF
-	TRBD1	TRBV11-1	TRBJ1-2	TGTGCCAGCTCACCCTCGACAGGGTGGAATGGCTACACCTTC	CASSPSTGWNGYTF
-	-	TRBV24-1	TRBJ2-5	TGTGCCATCAGCTCCCTCCCCTTAGAGACCCAGTACTTC	CAISSLPLETQYF
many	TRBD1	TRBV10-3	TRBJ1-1	TGTGCCATCAGTGAGTCAGGACAGGGGTACGAAGCTTTCTTT	CAISESGQGYEAFF
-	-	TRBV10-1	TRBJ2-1	TGCGCCAGCAGTGGAACGGCAGAGGATGAGCAGTTCTTC	CASSGTAEDEQFF
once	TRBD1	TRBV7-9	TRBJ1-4	TGTGCCAGCAGCTATCGGACAGGGTCGAACTTGCTGTTTTTT	CASSYRTGSNLLFF
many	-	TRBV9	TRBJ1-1	TGTGCCAGCAGCGTGGGGGGGGCGGTCGGGGGAACTGAAGCTTTCTTT	CASSVGGAVGGTEAFF
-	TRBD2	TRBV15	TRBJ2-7	TGTGCCACCAGCCCTCGGACTAGCGGGAGCCACGAGCAGTACTTC	CATSPRTSGSHEQYF
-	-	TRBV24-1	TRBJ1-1	TGTGCCACCAGTGCATTCAAACGCGAAACTGAAGCTTTCTTT	CATSAFKRETEAFF
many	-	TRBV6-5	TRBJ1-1	TGTGCCAGCAGTTATAAGAACCAAGCTTTCTTT	CASSYKNQAFF
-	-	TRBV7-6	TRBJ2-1	TGTGCCAGCAGCCCCCGGCGGGAAGTCTACAATGAGCAGTTCTTC	CASSPRREVYNEQFF
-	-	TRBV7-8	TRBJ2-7	TGTGCCAGCAGCTCCGGGACTCCTAGGATCACCTACGAGCAGTACTTC	CASSSGTPRITYEQYF
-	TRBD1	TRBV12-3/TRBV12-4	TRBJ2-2	TGTGCCAGCAGTTTAAGGGGACAGGGGGAGCTGTTTTTT	CASSLRGQGELFF
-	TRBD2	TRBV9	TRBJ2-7	TGTGCCAGCAGCGTAGGTTTAGGGAGGGACGAGCAGCACTTC	CASSVGLGRDEQHF
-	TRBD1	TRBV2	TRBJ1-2	TGTGCCAGCAGGGAACGACAGGGGTCGGGTCCTGGCTACACCTTC	CASRERQGSGPGYTF
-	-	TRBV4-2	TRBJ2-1	TGTGCCAGCAGCCAAGGGAGGGGAAATGAGCAGTTCTTC	CASSQGRGNEQFF
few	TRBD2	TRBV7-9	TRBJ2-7	TGTGCCAGCAGCTTAGGAACCCAGCGGGGGCAGTACTTC	CASSLGTQRGQYF
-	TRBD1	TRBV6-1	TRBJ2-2	TGTGCCAGTAGTGGACAGGAGAGGTCCCGGGAGCTGTTTTTT	CASSGQERSRELFF
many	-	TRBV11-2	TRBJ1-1	TGTGCCAGCAGACTAAGATCAGGGGCTGAAGCTTTCTTT	CASRLRSGAEAFF
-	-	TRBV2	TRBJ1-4	TGTGCCAGCAGCGGATATGCAACTAATGAAAAACTGTTTTTT	CASSGYATNEKLFF
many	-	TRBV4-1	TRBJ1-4	TGCGCCAGCAGCCAAGAAACAGAGGAAGAAAAACTGTTTTTT	CASSQETEEEKLFF
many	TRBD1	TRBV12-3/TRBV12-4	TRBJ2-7	TGTGCCAGCAGTTTAGCGCTGGGACAGGGCTCGGACGAGCAGTACTTC	CASSLALGQGSDEQYF
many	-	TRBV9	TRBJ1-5	TGTGCCAGCAGCGTAGCTGGAAGCAATCAGCCCCAGCATTTT	CASSVAGSNQPQHF
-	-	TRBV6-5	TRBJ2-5	TGTGCCAGCAGTCCCCGGGGCCAAGAGACCCAGGACTTC	CASSPRGQETQDF
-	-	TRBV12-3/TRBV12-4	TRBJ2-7	TGTGCCACGACCAGGGGCACTACCTACGAGCAGTACTTC	CATTRGTTYEQYF
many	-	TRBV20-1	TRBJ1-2	TGCAGTGCTAGAGAGGGGGCTAACTATGGCTACACCTTC	CSAREGANYGYTF
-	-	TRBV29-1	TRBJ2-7	TGCAGCGTACGGACGGGGGAGGCCTACGAGCAGTACTTC	CSVRTGEAYEQYF
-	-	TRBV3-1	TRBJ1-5	TGTGCCAGCAGCCAAGGAGGGGGTGATCAGCCCCAGCATTTT	CASSQGGGDQPQHF